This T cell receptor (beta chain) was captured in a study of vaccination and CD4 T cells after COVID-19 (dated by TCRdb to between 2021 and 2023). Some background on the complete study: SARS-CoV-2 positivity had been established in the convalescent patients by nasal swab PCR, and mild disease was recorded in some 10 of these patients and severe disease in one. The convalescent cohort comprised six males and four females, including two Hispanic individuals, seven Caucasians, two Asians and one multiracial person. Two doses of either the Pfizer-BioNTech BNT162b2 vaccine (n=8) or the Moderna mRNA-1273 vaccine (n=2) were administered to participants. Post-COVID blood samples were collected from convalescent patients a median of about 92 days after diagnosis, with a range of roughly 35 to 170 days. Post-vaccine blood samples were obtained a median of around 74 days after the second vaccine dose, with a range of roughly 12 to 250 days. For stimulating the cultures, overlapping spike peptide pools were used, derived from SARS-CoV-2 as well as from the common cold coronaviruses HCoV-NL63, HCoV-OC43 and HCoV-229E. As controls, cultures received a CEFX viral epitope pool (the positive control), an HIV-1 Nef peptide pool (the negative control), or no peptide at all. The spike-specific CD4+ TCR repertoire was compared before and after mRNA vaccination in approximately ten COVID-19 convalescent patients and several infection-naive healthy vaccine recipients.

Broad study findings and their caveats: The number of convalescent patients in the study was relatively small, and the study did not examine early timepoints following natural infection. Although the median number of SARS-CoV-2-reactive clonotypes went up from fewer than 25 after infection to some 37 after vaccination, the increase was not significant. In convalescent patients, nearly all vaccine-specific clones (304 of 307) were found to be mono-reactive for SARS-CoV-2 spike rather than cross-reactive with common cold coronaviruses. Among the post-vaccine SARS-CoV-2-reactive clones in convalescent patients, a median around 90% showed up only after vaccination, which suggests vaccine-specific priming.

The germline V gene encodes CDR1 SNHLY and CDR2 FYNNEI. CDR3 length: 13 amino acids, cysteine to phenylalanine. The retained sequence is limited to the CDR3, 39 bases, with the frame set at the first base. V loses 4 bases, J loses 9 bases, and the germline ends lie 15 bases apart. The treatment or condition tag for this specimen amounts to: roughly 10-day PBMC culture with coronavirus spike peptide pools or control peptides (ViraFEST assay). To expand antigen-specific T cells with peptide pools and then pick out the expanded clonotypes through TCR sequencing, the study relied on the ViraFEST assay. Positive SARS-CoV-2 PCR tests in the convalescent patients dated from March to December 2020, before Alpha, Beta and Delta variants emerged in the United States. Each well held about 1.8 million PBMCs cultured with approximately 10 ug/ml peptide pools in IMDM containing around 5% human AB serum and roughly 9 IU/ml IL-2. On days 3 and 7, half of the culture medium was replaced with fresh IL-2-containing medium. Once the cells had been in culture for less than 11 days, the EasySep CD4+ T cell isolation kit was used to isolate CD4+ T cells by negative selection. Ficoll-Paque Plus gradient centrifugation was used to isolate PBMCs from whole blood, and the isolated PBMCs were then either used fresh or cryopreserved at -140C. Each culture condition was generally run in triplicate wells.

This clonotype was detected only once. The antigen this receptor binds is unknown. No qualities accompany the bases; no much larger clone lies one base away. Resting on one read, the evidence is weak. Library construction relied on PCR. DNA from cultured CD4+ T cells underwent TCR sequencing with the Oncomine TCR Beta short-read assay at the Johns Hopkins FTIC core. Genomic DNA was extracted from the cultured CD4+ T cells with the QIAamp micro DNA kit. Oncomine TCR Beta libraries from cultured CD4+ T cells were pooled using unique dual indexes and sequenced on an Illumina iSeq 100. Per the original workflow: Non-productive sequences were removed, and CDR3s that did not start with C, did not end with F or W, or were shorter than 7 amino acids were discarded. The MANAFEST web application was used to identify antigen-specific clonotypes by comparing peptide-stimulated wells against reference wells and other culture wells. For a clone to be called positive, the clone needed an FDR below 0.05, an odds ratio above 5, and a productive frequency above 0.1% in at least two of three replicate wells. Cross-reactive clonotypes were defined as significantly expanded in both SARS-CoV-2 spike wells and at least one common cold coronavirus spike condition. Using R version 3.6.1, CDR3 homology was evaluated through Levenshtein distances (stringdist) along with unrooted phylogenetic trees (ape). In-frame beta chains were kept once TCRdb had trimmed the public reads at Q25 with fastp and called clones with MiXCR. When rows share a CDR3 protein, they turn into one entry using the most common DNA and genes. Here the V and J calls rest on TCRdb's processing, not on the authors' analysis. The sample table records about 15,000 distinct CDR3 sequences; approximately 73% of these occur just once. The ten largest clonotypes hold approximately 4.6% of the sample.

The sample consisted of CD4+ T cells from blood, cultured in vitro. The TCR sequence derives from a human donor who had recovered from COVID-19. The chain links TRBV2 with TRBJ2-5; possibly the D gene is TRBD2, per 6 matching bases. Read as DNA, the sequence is TGTGCCAGCAGTGGCCTAGCGAAGAGGGCCCAGTACTTC. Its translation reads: CASSGLAKRAQYF.